The 9 T cell receptor beta chains presented below share a single source sample, sequenced in a study of T cell repertoires in cytomegalovirus infection. TCRdb re-derived calls from the reads in MiXCR, one entry per CDR3 protein. In the table there are about 460,000 distinct CDR3 sequences, 10% to 12% of which are singletons. The specimen sequenced was PBMCs. Receptors were obtained from a human donor in good health (CMV status not recorded). Some clones in this sample may be carry-over from other donors' samples.

This clonotype has at least ten counts. The chain recombines TRBV6-1 with TRBJ2-7; no clear D. Germline CDR1 MNHNS, CDR2 SASEGT. V lost 6 bases to trimming and J lost 5 bases, with 17 bases between them. CDR3 length: 14 amino acids. The DNA for the CDR3 is TGTGCCAGCAGCGTCTGGGATAGGGTAAACGAGCAGTACTTC. Translation: CASSVWDRVNEQYF.

This clonotype was found a few times. The J gene is TRBJ2-7, the V gene TRBV29-1; the D gene is possibly TRBD2 (7 bases). The CDR3 loop spans 15 amino acids. The V end lost 2 bases, the J end lost 2 bases, and 16 bases lay between the germline ends. In germline, CDR1 is SQVTM, CDR2 ANQGSEA. DNA for the CDR3: TGCAGCGTTGAATGGGGGGGGCGAGGGGCCTACGAGCAGTACTTC. Amino acids: CSVEWGGRGAYEQYF.

This clonotype was found a few times. This sequence joins TRBV7-2 and TRBJ1-1; TRBD1 aligns across 10 bases. Germline lookup yields CDR1 SGHTA and CDR2 FQGNSA. The CDR3 spans 17 residues. The V segment lost 1 base and the J segment 5 bases; nucleotides outside the gene matches: 10. The CDR3 loop is CASSLGGTGVVRTEAFF. The CDR3 DNA follows: TGTGCCAGCAGCTTAGGAGGGACAGGGGTTGTAAGGACTGAAGCTTTCTTT. The full variable domain, rest sourced from reference TRBV7-2 and TRBJ1-1, is GAGVSQSPSNKVTEKGKDVELRCDPISGHTALYWYRQSLGQGLEFLIYFQGNSAPDKSGLPSDRFSAERTGGSVSTLTIQRTQQEDSAVYLCASSLGGTGVVRTEAFFGQGTRLTVV.

The J gene is TRBJ2-2, the V gene TRBV18, with TRBD1 identical over 7 bases. The CDR3 totals 16 residues. The trim removed 5 bases at V and 1 base at J, leaving 7 bases unmatched. CDR1 KGHSH and CDR2 LQKENI come from the germline V gene. CDR3 residues: CASSGIRDRNTGELFF. The CDR3 DNA follows: TGTGCCAGCTCAGGAATCCGGGACAGGAACACCGGGGAGCTGTTTTTT.

The V and J genes are TRBV6-5 and TRBJ2-7; TRBD1 agrees at 12 bases. The CDR3 consists of 15 residues. Germline assignment: CDR1 MNHEY and CDR2 SVGAGI. V lost 5 bases, J lost 6 bases, and 8 bases stayed unmatched. CDR3 DNA: TGTGCCAGCAGTCCGTCCGGGACAGGGGGCATCGAGCAGTACTTC. Amino acid sequence: CASSPSGTGGIEQYF.

The chain combines TRBV5-4 with TRBJ1-1; tentatively, D is TRBD1 (6 bases). V lost 4 bases and J 1 base, leaving 14 bases between the germline ends. Germline V gene data show CDR1 as SGHNT and CDR2 as YYREEE (reference sequence). The CDR3 contains 15 residues. The CDR3 nucleotides are TGTGCCAGCAGCATGGGAGCCAGGGGGAACACTGAAGCTTTCTTT. Translated: CASSMGARGNTEAFF.

This clonotype was found many times. The rearrangement links TRBV7-2 to TRBJ1-5, with 8 bases matching TRBD1. CDR3 size: 15 residues. The germline V gene has CDR1 SGHTA and CDR2 FQGNSA. Losses at the gene ends were 5 bases for V and 7 bases for J; bases not matched to a gene: 10. CDR3 protein: CASSPGGKGGQPQHF. In nucleotides, the CDR3 is TGTGCCAGCAGCCCAGGGGGCAAAGGGGGGCAGCCCCAGCATTTT.

The sample holds a few counts of this clonotype. The CDR3 DNA reads TGTGCCAGCAGCCCCCAAGGAGACAGGGGTGATGGCTACACCTTC. It specifies CASSPQGDRGDGYTF. The chain carries TRBV4-2 and TRBJ1-2; TRBD1 matches 8 bases. CDR3 length equals 15 residues. The V and J ends lost 4 bases and 6 bases, in that order; junction bases with no gene match: 10. Germline-derived CDR1 and CDR2 are LGHNA and YNFKEQ.

This clonotype was seen repeatedly, ten times or more. The rearrangement links TRBV7-9 to TRBJ2-3; the D is unclear. The V gene lost 4 bases and the J gene lost 1 base, with 9 bases spanning the gap. The CDR3 sequence is 14 residues long. Germline V CDR1 and CDR2: SEHNR, FQNEAQ (reference sequence). The CDR3 DNA follows: TGTGCCAGCAGCTCGACGGTGCGCACAGATACGCAGTATTTT. Translation: CASSSTVRTDTQYF.